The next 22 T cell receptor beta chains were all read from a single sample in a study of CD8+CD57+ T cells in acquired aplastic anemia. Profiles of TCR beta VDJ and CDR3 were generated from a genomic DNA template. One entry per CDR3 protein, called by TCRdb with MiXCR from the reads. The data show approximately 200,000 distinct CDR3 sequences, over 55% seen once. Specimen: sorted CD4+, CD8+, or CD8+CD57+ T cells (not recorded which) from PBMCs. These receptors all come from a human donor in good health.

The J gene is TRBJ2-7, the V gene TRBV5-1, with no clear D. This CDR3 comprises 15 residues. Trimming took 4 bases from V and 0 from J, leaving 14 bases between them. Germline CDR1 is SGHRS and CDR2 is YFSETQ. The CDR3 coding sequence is TGCGCCAGCAGCCCGGACGCGATTAGCTCCTACGAGCAGTACTTC. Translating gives CASSPDAISSYEQYF.

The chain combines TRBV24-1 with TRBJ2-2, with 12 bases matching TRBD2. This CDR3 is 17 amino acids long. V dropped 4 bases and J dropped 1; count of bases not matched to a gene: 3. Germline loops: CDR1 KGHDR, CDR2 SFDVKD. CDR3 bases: TGTGCCACCAGTGACAGACTAGCGGGAGAGAACACCGGGGAGCTGTTTTTT. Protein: CATSDRLAGENTGELFF.

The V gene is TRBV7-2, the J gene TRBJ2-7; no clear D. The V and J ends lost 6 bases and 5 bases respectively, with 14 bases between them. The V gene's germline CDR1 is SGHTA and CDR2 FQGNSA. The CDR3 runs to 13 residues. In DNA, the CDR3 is TGTGCCAGCAGGGTCCCGGCGTCTGACGAGCAGTACTTC. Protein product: CASRVPASDEQYF.

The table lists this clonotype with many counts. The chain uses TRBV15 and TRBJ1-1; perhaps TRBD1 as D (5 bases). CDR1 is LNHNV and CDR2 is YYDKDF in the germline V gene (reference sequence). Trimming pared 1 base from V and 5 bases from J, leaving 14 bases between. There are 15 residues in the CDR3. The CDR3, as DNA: TGTGCCACCAGCAGAGCTGCAGGGCTGTTTACTGAAGCTTTCTTT. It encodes CATSRAAGLFTEAFF.

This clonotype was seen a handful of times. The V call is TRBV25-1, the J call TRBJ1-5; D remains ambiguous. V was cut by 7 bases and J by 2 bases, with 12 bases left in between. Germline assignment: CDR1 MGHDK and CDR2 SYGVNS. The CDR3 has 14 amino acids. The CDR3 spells CASTASEGNQPQHF. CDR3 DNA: TGTGCCAGCACAGCTTCAGAGGGCAATCAGCCCCAGCATTTT.

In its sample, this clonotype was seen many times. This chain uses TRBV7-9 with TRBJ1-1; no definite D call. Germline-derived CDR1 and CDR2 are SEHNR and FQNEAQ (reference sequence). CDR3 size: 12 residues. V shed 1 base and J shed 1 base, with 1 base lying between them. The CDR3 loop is CASSLENTEAFF. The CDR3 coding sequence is TGTGCCAGCAGCTTAGAGAACACTGAAGCTTTCTTT.

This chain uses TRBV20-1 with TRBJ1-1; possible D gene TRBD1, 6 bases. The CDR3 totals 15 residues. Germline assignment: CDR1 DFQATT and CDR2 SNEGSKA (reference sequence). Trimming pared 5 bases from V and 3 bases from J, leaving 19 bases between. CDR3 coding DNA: TGCAGTGCTGGGCCATGGGGGGGCTCGTACACTGAAGCTTTCTTT. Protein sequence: CSAGPWGGSYTEAFF.

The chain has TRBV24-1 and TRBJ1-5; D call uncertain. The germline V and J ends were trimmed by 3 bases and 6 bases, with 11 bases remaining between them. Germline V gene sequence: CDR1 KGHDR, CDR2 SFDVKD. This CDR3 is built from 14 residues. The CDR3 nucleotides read TGTGCCACCAGTGATCTACATCGAGGTCAGCCCCAGCATTTT. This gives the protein CATSDLHRGQPQHF.

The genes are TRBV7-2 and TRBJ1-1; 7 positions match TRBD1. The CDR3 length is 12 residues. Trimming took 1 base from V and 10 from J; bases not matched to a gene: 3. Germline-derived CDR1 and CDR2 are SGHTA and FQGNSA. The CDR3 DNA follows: TGTGCCAGCAGCTTAGAAACAGGGGCAGCTTTCTTT. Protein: CASSLETGAAFF.

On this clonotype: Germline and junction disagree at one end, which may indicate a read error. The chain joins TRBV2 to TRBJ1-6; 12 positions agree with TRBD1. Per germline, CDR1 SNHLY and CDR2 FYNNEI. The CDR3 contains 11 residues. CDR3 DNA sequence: TGTGCCAGCAGTGAGGGACAGGGGGCGCGCTTT. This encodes CASSEGQGARF.

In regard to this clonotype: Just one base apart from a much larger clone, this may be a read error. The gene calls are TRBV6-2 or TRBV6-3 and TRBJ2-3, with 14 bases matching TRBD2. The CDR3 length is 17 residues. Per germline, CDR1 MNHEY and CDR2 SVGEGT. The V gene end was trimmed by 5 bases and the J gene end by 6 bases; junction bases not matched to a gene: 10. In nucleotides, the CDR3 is TGTGCCAGCAGTAAGTCCCGGACTAGCGGGGGGCAGGATACGCAGTATTTT. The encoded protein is CASSKSRTSGGQDTQYF.

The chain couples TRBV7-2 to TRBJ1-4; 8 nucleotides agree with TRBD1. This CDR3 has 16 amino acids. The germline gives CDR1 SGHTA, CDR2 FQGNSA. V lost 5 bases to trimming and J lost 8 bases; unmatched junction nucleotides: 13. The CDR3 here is CASSLLTGAWNEKLFF. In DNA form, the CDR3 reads TGTGCCAGCAGCCTTCTGACAGGGGCTTGGAACGAAAAACTGTTTTTT.

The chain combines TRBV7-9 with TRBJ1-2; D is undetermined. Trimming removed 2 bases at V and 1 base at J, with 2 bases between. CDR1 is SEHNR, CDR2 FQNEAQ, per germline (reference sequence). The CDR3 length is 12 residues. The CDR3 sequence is CASSLNNYGYTF. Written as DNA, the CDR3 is TGTGCCAGCAGCTTAAATAACTATGGCTACACCTTC.

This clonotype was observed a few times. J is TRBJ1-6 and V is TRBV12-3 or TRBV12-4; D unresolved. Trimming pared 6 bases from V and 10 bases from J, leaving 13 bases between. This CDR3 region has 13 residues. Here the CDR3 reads CASRHSMGSPLHF. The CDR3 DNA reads TGTGCCAGCAGGCACAGCATGGGGTCACCCCTCCACTTT.

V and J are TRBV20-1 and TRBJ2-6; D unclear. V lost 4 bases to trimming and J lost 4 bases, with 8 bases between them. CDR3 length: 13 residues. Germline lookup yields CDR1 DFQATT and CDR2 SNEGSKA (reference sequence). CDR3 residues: CSATPVGANVLTF. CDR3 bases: TGCAGTGCTACTCCCGTGGGGGCCAACGTCCTGACTTTC.

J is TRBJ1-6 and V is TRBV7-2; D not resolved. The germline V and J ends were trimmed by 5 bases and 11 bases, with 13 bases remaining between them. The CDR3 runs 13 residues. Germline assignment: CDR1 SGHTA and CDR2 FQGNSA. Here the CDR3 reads CASSVDGETPLHF. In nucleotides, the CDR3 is TGTGCCAGCAGCGTAGACGGGGAAACACCCCTCCACTTT.

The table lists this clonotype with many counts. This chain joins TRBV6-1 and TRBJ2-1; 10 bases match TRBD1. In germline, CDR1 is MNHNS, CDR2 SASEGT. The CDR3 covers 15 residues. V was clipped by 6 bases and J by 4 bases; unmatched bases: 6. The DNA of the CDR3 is TGTGCCAGCAGCTTGCCGGGACAGGGGTACAATGAGCAGTTCTTC. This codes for CASSLPGQGYNEQFF.

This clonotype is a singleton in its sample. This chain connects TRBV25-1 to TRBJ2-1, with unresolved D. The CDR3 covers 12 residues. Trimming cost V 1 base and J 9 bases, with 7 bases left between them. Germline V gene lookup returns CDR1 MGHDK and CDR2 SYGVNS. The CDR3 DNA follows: TGTGCCAGCAGTGAATCGAAGATTGAGCAGTTCTTC. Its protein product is CASSESKIEQFF.

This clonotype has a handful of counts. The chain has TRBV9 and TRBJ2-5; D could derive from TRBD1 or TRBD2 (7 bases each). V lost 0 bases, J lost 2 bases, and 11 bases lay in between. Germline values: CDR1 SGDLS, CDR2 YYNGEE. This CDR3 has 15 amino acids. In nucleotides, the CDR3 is TGTGCCAGCAGCGTAGTCCAGGGGGGGCAAGAGACCCAGTACTTC. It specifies CASSVVQGGQETQYF.

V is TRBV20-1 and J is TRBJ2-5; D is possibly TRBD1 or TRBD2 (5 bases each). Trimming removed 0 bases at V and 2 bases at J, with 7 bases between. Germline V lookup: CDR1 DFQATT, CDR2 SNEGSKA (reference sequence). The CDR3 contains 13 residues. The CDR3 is CSARDGGQETQYF. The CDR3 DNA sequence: TGCAGTGCTAGAGATGGGGGACAAGAGACCCAGTACTTC.

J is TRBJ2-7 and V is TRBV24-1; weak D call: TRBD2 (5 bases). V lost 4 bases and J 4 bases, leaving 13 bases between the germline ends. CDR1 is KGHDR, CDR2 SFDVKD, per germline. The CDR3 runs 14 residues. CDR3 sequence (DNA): TGTGCCACCAGTGAGGGGAGAGCCCCTTACGAGCAGTACTTC. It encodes CATSEGRAPYEQYF.

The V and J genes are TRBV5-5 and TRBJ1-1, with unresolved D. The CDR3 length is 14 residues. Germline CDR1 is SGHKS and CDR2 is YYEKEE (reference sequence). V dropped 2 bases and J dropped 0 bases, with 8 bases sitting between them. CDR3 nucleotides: TGTGCCAGCAGCTTAAACTTGATGAACACTGAAGCTTTCTTT. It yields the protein CASSLNLMNTEAFF.